Listed here are 14 T cell receptor beta chains from one sample, sequenced in a study of T cell responses to AZD1222 COVID-19 vaccine (dated by TCRdb to about 2021). Library prep was done by the immunoSEQ multiplex PCR assay. Sourced from immuneACCESS, this table was stored by TCRdb with only in-frame sequences that have V and J called. A share of the clones is absent; for the studies checked, an unresolved V gene accounts for under half, and the remainder has no known explanation. The sample includes 170,000 or so clones, with approximately 86% observed a single time. In total, the top ten clones hold 9.5% to 13% of the sample. This specimen's time point label, interpreted: about 28 days (+/-7) after the second vaccine dose. Sample: peripheral blood, taken 28 days after the second AZD1222 dose. Receptors originate from an adult who received the AZD1222 COVID-19 vaccine.

This clone was picked up a small number of times. The chain recombines TRBV2 with TRBJ1-5; no clear D gene. The CDR3 consists of 16 residues. CDR1 and CDR2 (germline): SNHLY, FYNNEI. Trimming pared 6 bases from V and 4 bases from J, leaving 19 bases between. CDR3 loop: CASRDGDLIVNQPQHF. Written as DNA, the CDR3 is TGTGCCAGCAGAGACGGAGACTTAATAGTAAATCAGCCCCAGCATTTT.

The chain links TRBV21-1 to TRBJ1-4. TRBV21-1 is a pseudogene. The CDR3 is made up of 12 amino acids. CDR3 nucleotide sequence: TGTGCCAGCAGCAAGGGGTGTGAAAAACTGTTTTTT. Amino acid sequence: CASSKGCEKLFF.

J is TRBJ2-3 and V is TRBV5-1, with a tentative D call TRBD1 (6 bases). Trimming left V 3 bases short and J 2 bases short, with 13 bases between. Germline CDR1 SGHRS, CDR2 YFSETQ. This CDR3 region has 15 residues. For the CDR3, the DNA is TGCGCCAGCAGCTCCAGGGGTGGGTACACAGATACGCAGTATTTT. Protein product: CASSSRGGYTDTQYF.

The chain has TRBV29-1 and TRBJ2-7; D is perhaps TRBD1 or TRBD2 (6 bases each). From germline, CDR1 is SQVTM and CDR2 ANQGSEA. Trimming pared 8 bases from V and 3 bases from J, leaving 17 bases between. This CDR3 is 13 amino acids long. The CDR3 DNA sequence: TGCAGCTTCTCTTGGGGGGCAGACTACGAGCAGTACTTC. Amino acid sequence: CSFSWGADYEQYF.

The chain is built from TRBV30 and TRBJ2-7; perhaps D is TRBD1 or TRBD2 (7 bases each). Per the germline V gene, CDR1 is GTSNPN and CDR2 is SVGIG (reference sequence). The CDR3 consists of 12 residues. Trimming left V 5 bases short and J 6 bases short, with 14 bases between. CDR3 in DNA: TGTGCCTGGGCCCAGGGGGGGTTCGAGCAGTACTTC. Its protein product is CAWAQGGFEQYF.

The chain employs TRBV19 and TRBJ1-1; perhaps TRBD1 as D (5 bases). The CDR3 spans 15 residues. Germline assignment: CDR1 LNHDA and CDR2 SQIVND (reference sequence). V was cut by 4 bases and J by 5 bases, with 17 bases left in between. The CDR3 nucleotides read TGTGCCAGTAGTACAATGGTATTCAGGGTGACTGAAGCTTTCTTT. Translation: CASSTMVFRVTEAFF. Variable domain in full (rest from reference TRBV19 and TRBJ1-1): DGGITQSPKYLFRKEGQNVTLSCEQNLNHDAMYWYRQDPGQGLRLIYYSQIVNDFQKGDIAEGYSVSREKKESFPLTVTSAQKNPTAFYLCASSTMVFRVTEAFFGQGTRLTVV.

V usage is TRBV7-9 and J usage is TRBJ2-7; D could derive from TRBD1 or TRBD2 (5 bases each). Germline loops: CDR1 SEHNR, CDR2 FQNEAQ (reference sequence). The CDR3 runs to 14 residues. Trimming took off 6 bases at V and 3 bases at J, with 15 bases between the two ends. CDR3 in amino acids: CASSTTTGLYEQYF. CDR3 sequence (DNA): TGTGCCAGCAGTACCACTACAGGACTCTACGAGCAGTACTTC.

The chain carries TRBV7-8 and TRBJ1-6, with TRBD1 identical over 9 bases. CDR1 SGHVS and CDR2 FQNEAQ come from the germline V gene. Trimming took 5 bases from V and 6 from J; bases not matched to a gene: 5. The CDR3 has 15 amino acids. DNA of the CDR3: TGTGCCAGCAGCCTACGGGACAGGGTTAATTCACCCCTCCACTTT. Protein sequence: CASSLRDRVNSPLHF.

This chain connects TRBV10-3 to TRBJ2-3; unclear D gene. The CDR3 spans 12 residues. The V and J ends lost 5 bases and 2 bases respectively, with 5 bases between them. CDR1 and CDR2 (germline): ENHRY, SYGVKD. This chain's CDR3 is CAISPYTDTQYF. The DNA of the CDR3 is TGTGCCATCAGTCCGTACACAGATACGCAGTATTTT.

In nucleotides, the CDR3 is TGTGCCAGCAGCCCGAGAGACAGGGGAAGTGATTCACCCCTCCACTTT. The encoded protein is CASSPRDRGSDSPLHF. The rearrangement links TRBV9 to TRBJ1-6; 8 bases map to TRBD1. Germline V gives CDR1 SGDLS, CDR2 YYNGEE. The ends lost 4 bases at V and 8 bases at J; junction bases unmatched: 11. The CDR3 totals 16 residues.

CDR3 in DNA: TGCGCCAGCAGCTTGGAGTCCCAGGATATGTCGTTCTTC. Protein: CASSLESQDMSFF. V usage is TRBV5-1 and J usage is TRBJ2-1, with D hard to call. Deletions cut 0 bases from V and 15 bases from J, with 16 bases between. The CDR3 sequence is 13 residues long. Germline V gene sequence: CDR1 SGHRS, CDR2 YFSETQ.

The CDR3, as DNA: TGCGCCAGCGGGGGGAGAGGTCCAGATACGCAGTATTTT. Protein: CASGGRGPDTQYF. The genes are TRBV5-1 and TRBJ2-3, with TRBD2 as a possible D gene (6 bases). Trimming left V 7 bases short and J 4 bases short, with 13 bases between. Looked up from germline, CDR1 is SGHRS and CDR2 is YFSETQ. The CDR3 is 13 amino acids. Variable domain in full (rest from reference TRBV5-1 and TRBJ2-3): KAGVTQTPRYLIKTRGQQVTLSCSPISGHRSVSWYQQTPGQGLQFLFEYFSETQRNKGNFPGRFSGRQFSNSRSEMNVSTLELGDSALYLCASGGRGPDTQYFGPGTRLTVL.

This clone showed up just a few times. CDR3 DNA sequence: TGTGCCAGTAGTATAGTTGGGACAGTCGGAGAGACCCAGTACTTC. It translates to CASSIVGTVGETQYF. The rearrangement uses TRBV19 and TRBJ2-5, with TRBD1 identical over 7 bases. The CDR3 contains 15 residues. Losses at the gene ends were 1 base for V and 4 bases for J; bases not matched to a gene: 6. CDR1 and CDR2 from the germline V gene are LNHDA and SQIVND (reference sequence).

The chain links TRBV7-9 to TRBJ1-2, with D unclear. The CDR3 is made up of 12 amino acids. Per the germline V gene, CDR1 is SEHNR and CDR2 is FQNEAQ (reference sequence). Trimming shortened V by 2 bases and J by 5 bases, and 6 bases separated the two germline ends. The CDR3 here is CASSLRSYGYTF. The CDR3 coding sequence is TGTGCCAGCAGCTTAAGGTCATATGGCTACACCTTC.